A selection of T cell receptor beta chains follows, all from one sample in a study of cytomegalovirus exposure and HLA in healthy donors. Assay: immunoSEQ multiplex PCR; the TCRdb copy retains only in-frame clones and omits some. The profile shows 100,000 or so clones, 70% to 90% of them singletons. Sequencing used PBMCs. The receptors derive from a woman aged 18-29 years in good health and CMV-seropositive. Both conserved end residues are part of each CDR3. The D gene is left open where the match is weak. The listing skips clone size in some rows; elsewhere it reads once, few, many or a size class.

CDR3 DNA: TGTGCCAGCAGCTCGGCCCCGGGGGGAAACACCATATATTTT
CDR3 protein: CASSSAPGGNTIYF
D gene: .
V gene: TRBV7-9
clone size: .
J gene: TRBJ1-3

CDR3 DNA: TGTGCCAGCAGCTTATGGACTAGTGTTTCCTACGAGCAGTACTTC
CDR3 protein: CASSLWTSVSYEQYF
D gene: TRBD2
V gene: TRBV5-5
clone size: .
J gene: TRBJ2-7

CDR3 DNA: TGTGCCAGCAGCTTTTTTGGGCTCGCCCTTGAAAATGAAAAACTGTTTTTT
CDR3 protein: CASSFFGLALENEKLFF
D gene: .
V gene: TRBV7-9
clone size: .
J gene: TRBJ1-4

CDR3 DNA: TGTGCCAGCAAAAACGGCCGGGACACTGAAGCTTTCTTT
CDR3 protein: CASKNGRDTEAFF
D gene: .
V gene: TRBV6-1
clone size: .
J gene: TRBJ1-1

CDR3 DNA: TGTGCCAGCAGCTTAGAACGGGGAACTGAAGCTTTCTTT
CDR3 protein: CASSLERGTEAFF
D gene: .
V gene: TRBV11-2
clone size: few
J gene: TRBJ1-1

CDR3 DNA: TGTGCCAGCAGTTACGACAGGTACCAGCCCCAGCATTTT
CDR3 protein: CASSYDRYQPQHF
D gene: .
V gene: TRBV6-5
clone size: few
J gene: TRBJ1-5

CDR3 DNA: TGTGCCAGCAGCTCACAGGGCCCCGGGGAGCTGTTTTTT
CDR3 protein: CASSSQGPGELFF
D gene: .
V gene: TRBV7-2
clone size: few
J gene: TRBJ2-2

CDR3 DNA: TGTGCCAGCAGCCGGCCAGCGGGAGCCTACAATGAGCAGTTCTTC
CDR3 protein: CASSRPAGAYNEQFF
D gene: TRBD2
V gene: TRBV6-6
clone size: .
J gene: TRBJ2-1

CDR3 DNA: TGTGCCAGCAGAAGGGGGCTCAGCAATCAGCCCCAGCATTTT
CDR3 protein: CASRRGLSNQPQHF
D gene: TRBD1
V gene: TRBV6-6
clone size: .
J gene: TRBJ1-5

CDR3 DNA: TGTGCCAGCAGTGAACGACAGTATAGCAATCAGCCCCAGCATTTT
CDR3 protein: CASSERQYSNQPQHF
D gene: .
V gene: TRBV2
clone size: few
J gene: TRBJ1-5

CDR3 DNA: TGTGCCAGCAGTGAAGTGGAGGTTACTGAGCAGTTCTTC
CDR3 protein: CASSEVEVTEQFF
D gene: .
V gene: TRBV6-1
clone size: .
J gene: TRBJ2-1

CDR3 DNA: TGTGCCAGCAGCTTGGCCAGGGGGGCGGATGGCTACACCTTC
CDR3 protein: CASSLARGADGYTF
D gene: TRBD1
V gene: TRBV5-4
clone size: .
J gene: TRBJ1-2

CDR3 DNA: TGTGCCACCAGCAGCTCCGGGGGGCTACGACAGCCCCAGCATTTT
CDR3 protein: CATSSSGGLRQPQHF
D gene: .
V gene: TRBV15
clone size: .
J gene: TRBJ1-5

CDR3 DNA: TGTGCCAGCAGCTCTACCCGGGTAGCGGGAGGCCCTAGAGGCGACGAGCAGTACTTC
CDR3 protein: CASSSTRVAGGPRGDEQYF
D gene: TRBD2
V gene: TRBV7-8
clone size: .
J gene: TRBJ2-7

CDR3 DNA: TGTGCCACCGGACAGGGGTCGATAGATACGCAGTATTTT
CDR3 protein: CATGQGSIDTQYF
D gene: TRBD1
V gene: TRBV6-5
clone size: .
J gene: TRBJ2-3

CDR3 DNA: TGTGCCAGCAGCCCTGGGGCCACCTTCTACGAGCAGTACTTC
CDR3 protein: CASSPGATFYEQYF
D gene: .
V gene: TRBV5-5
clone size: .
J gene: TRBJ2-7

CDR3 DNA: TGTGCCAGTAGTATCCCGTATAGCAATCAGCCCCAGCATTTT
CDR3 protein: CASSIPYSNQPQHF
D gene: .
V gene: TRBV19
clone size: .
J gene: TRBJ1-5

CDR3 DNA: TGTGCCAGCAGCTTGGGTAGCTCCTATGGCTACACCTTC
CDR3 protein: CASSLGSSYGYTF
D gene: .
V gene: TRBV5-6
clone size: once
J gene: TRBJ1-2

CDR3 DNA: TGTGCCACCAGGGGGGGGCCGGGAAACACCATATATTTT
CDR3 protein: CATRGGPGNTIYF
D gene: TRBD1
V gene: TRBV6-5
clone size: .
J gene: TRBJ1-3

CDR3 DNA: TGTGCCAGCAGCCCCGACAGGGGGATGGGGGCCAACGTCCTGACTTTC
CDR3 protein: CASSPDRGMGANVLTF
D gene: TRBD1
V gene: TRBV7-2
clone size: .
J gene: TRBJ2-6

CDR3 DNA: TGTGCCAGCAGCTTAGCTGGACAGACTAATGAAAAACTGTTTTTT
CDR3 protein: CASSLAGQTNEKLFF
D gene: .
V gene: TRBV7-8
clone size: .
J gene: TRBJ1-4

CDR3 DNA: TGTGCCAGCAGTCCAAAAGTACTGACAGGGGTAAATCAGCCCCAGCATTTT
CDR3 protein: CASSPKVLTGVNQPQHF
D gene: TRBD1
V gene: TRBV28
clone size: few
J gene: TRBJ1-5

CDR3 DNA: TGTGCCAGTAGTACGATCGGGGCCTTGGGCGGGGACACTGAAGCTTTCTTT
CDR3 protein: CASSTIGALGGDTEAFF
D gene: .
V gene: TRBV19
clone size: .
J gene: TRBJ1-1

CDR3 DNA: TGCGCCAGCAGCCTGGGTGCGTACGAGCAGTACTTC
CDR3 protein: CASSLGAYEQYF
D gene: .
V gene: TRBV5-1
clone size: .
J gene: TRBJ2-7

CDR3 DNA: TGTGCCAGCAGTTTAGGCCCCCAGGGGCAGAACGAGCAGTACTTC
CDR3 protein: CASSLGPQGQNEQYF
D gene: .
V gene: TRBV27
clone size: many
J gene: TRBJ2-7

CDR3 DNA: TGTGCCAGCAGTTACTCATCGACCGGGGAGCTGTTTTTT
CDR3 protein: CASSYSSTGELFF
D gene: .
V gene: TRBV6-5
clone size: once
J gene: TRBJ2-2

CDR3 DNA: TGTGCCAGCAGTTACGGTCGCGGGACAGGGGAGGAAAAACTGTTTTTT
CDR3 protein: CASSYGRGTGEEKLFF
D gene: TRBD1
V gene: TRBV6-6
clone size: .
J gene: TRBJ1-4

CDR3 DNA: TGTGCCAGCACCCCGGCATCGGCGGGGGGGTTCCAAGAGACCCAGTACTTC
CDR3 protein: CASTPASAGGFQETQYF
D gene: TRBD2
V gene: TRBV27
clone size: .
J gene: TRBJ2-5

CDR3 DNA: TGCGCCAGCAGGCTCCTTGCCGGGACAGGGGAAACTGAAGCTTTCTTT
CDR3 protein: CASRLLAGTGETEAFF
D gene: TRBD1
V gene: TRBV5-1
clone size: .
J gene: TRBJ1-1

CDR3 DNA: TGTGCCAGCAGATTACTAGCGGGGCAAGAGACCCAGTACTTC
CDR3 protein: CASRLLAGQETQYF
D gene: TRBD2
V gene: TRBV2
clone size: .
J gene: TRBJ2-5

CDR3 DNA: TGTGCCATCAGTGCCCCGGGACAGCGCACAGATACGCAGTATTTT
CDR3 protein: CAISAPGQRTDTQYF
D gene: TRBD1
V gene: TRBV10-3
clone size: .
J gene: TRBJ2-3

CDR3 DNA: TGTGCCATCAGTGGGACAGGGAGCAATGAAAAACTGTTTTTT
CDR3 protein: CAISGTGSNEKLFF
D gene: TRBD1
V gene: TRBV10-3
clone size: .
J gene: TRBJ1-4

CDR3 DNA: TGTGCCAGCAGTTATTCAGATGAGCAGTACTTC
CDR3 protein: CASSYSDEQYF
D gene: .
V gene: TRBV6-5
clone size: .
J gene: TRBJ2-7

CDR3 DNA: TGTGCCAGCAGCTTGGGCGAGAGGAACTATGGCTACACCTTC
CDR3 protein: CASSLGERNYGYTF
D gene: .
V gene: TRBV5-6
clone size: .
J gene: TRBJ1-2

CDR3 DNA: TGTGCCAGCAGTTTACTTCCCGGGAGCTATGGCTACACCTTC
CDR3 protein: CASSLLPGSYGYTF
D gene: .
V gene: TRBV27
clone size: .
J gene: TRBJ1-2

CDR3 DNA: TGTGCCAGCAGCCCAACGGTATCGTGGGGCTACACCTTC
CDR3 protein: CASSPTVSWGYTF
D gene: .
V gene: TRBV28
clone size: .
J gene: TRBJ1-2

CDR3 DNA: TGTGCCAGCAGCGTAGGGGATAGCGGGAGCGAGCAGTACTTC
CDR3 protein: CASSVGDSGSEQYF
D gene: TRBD2
V gene: TRBV9
clone size: .
J gene: TRBJ2-7

CDR3 DNA: TGCGCCAGCAGCCTCTTGGTACAGCGGGAGTCCTACAATGAGCAGTTCTTC
CDR3 protein: CASSLLVQRESYNEQFF
D gene: TRBD2
V gene: TRBV4-1
clone size: .
J gene: TRBJ2-1

CDR3 DNA: TGCGCCAGCCGAGCGGGGGCCGCTACGGATGAGCAGTTCTTC
CDR3 protein: CASRAGAATDEQFF
D gene: TRBD2
V gene: TRBV4-1
clone size: .
J gene: TRBJ2-1

CDR3 DNA: TGTGCCAGTTCCGACAGGGGGGTTGGCTACACCTTC
CDR3 protein: CASSDRGVGYTF
D gene: TRBD1
V gene: TRBV28
clone size: .
J gene: TRBJ1-2

CDR3 DNA: TGTGCCAGCAGTGAGATGACAGGGGCCTATGGCTACACCTTC
CDR3 protein: CASSEMTGAYGYTF
D gene: TRBD1
V gene: TRBV6-1
clone size: .
J gene: TRBJ1-2